The source of this T cell receptor beta chain is a study of CD8+ T cells in alopecia areata. Background on the study: Once tofacitinib had been taken for 6 to 18 months, 6 months off drug followed. Study conclusions and caveats: Many expanded lesional clones persisted in scalp and blood during tofacitinib treatment. Tofacitinib significantly brought down scalp clonality and expanded CD8+ clones among top 100. Possibly because of HLA-related factors, TCR sharing was less clear across patients than in mice.

Extraction and reverse transcription of RNA yielded cDNA as the sequencing template. Using immunoSEQ multiplex PCR, the repertoire was profiled, and TCRdb retains in-frame clones only, with some absent. The table records roughly 180,000 clones, approximately 50% of them present only once. Germline CDR1 LNHDA, CDR2 SQIVND (reference sequence). The CDR3 contains 14 residues. The V gene lost 1 base and the J gene lost 8 bases, with 12 bases spanning the gap. As regards this clone: The target antigen is unknown.

Noted treatment: oral pan-JAK inhibitor, 5-10 mg twice daily. This receptor was taken from a human donor with alopecia areata. The genes are TRBV19 and TRBJ2-1; D perhaps matches TRBD1 (5 bases). Sequenced material: CD8+ T cells sorted from blood, taken between weeks 51 and 54, from a patient treated with tofacitinib. CDR3 coding DNA: TGTGCCAGTAGTATAGGGGCAGGGTACCATGAGCAGTTCTTC. This codes for CASSIGAGYHEQFF.